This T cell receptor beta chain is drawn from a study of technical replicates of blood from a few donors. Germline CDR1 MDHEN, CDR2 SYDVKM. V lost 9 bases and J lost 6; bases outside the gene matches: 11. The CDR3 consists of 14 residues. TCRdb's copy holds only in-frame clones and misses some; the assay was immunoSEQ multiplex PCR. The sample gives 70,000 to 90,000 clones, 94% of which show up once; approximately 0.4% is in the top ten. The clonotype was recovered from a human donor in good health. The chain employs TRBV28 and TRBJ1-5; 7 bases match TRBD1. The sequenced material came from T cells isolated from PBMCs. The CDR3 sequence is CASYRGGFGQPQHF. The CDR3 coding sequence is TGTGCCAGTTACAGGGGTGGTTTTGGTCAGCCCCAGCATTTT.